This TCR beta chain originates from a study of blood T cell repertoires in COVID-19. Original methodology: Researchers report that nucleated cell counts were estimated from reference gene primer amplification. Data came from immunoSEQ multiplex PCR; TCRdb stores just in-frame clones and leaves some out. V, J and clone size reflect that table, while D and trimming were determined from the DNA. The data hold more than 200,000 clones, with about nine tenths observed a single time. Unmatched junction bases numbered 8, after V lost 0 bases and J lost 8 bases. CDR1 and CDR2 from the germline V gene are SGHNT and YENEEA. The CDR3 covers 17 residues.

The clonotype originates from a man aged 50-60 years with COVID-19, enrolled during active disease. What was sequenced was peripheral blood. V and J are TRBV11-3 and TRBJ2-1; 12 bases fit TRBD2. CDR3 residues: CASSLEPTSGSYDEQFF. The CDR3 nucleotides are TGTGCCAGCAGCTTAGAGCCGACTAGCGGGAGTTATGATGAGCAGTTCTTC.